This TCR beta chain was recovered during a study of CD8 T cells in ankylosing spondylitis. In this sample, this clonotype turned up many times. The antigen remains undetermined. Study-wide points: Several of the motif variants were reported before in synovial fluid and blood from reactive arthritis. Disease-linked clones were reportedly significantly enriched in matched ankylosing spondylitis synovial fluid.

The CDR3 is 16 amino acids. J gave up 4 bases and V 5 bases, and 9 bases lay outside the gene matches. Using quantitative 5'-RACE with molecular barcodes, the authors made TCR beta libraries. In TCRdb, the 5' RACE reads were re-called with MiXCR into one record per CDR3 protein. The sample has about 130,000 distinct CDR3 sequences, 7% to 10% seen once; the top ten hold more than 3%. The rearrangement uses TRBV12-3 or TRBV12-4 and TRBJ2-3; 10 bases match TRBD2. This TCR derives from a male donor with ankylosing spondylitis or in good health (not recorded which). The source material was blood, either unsorted or a sorted T cell fraction (not recorded which). The CDR3 loop reads CASSLRLAGGPDTQYF. The CDR3 nucleotides read TGTGCCAGCAGTCTCCGACTAGCGGGCGGGCCAGATACGCAGTATTTT.